The following is a T cell receptor beta chain sequence with its context. Antigen unknown. The entry originates in a study of Ad26.COV2.S vaccination and SARS-CoV-2 variants. Repertoires were generated with immunoSEQ multiplex PCR, while TCRdb's copy carries only in-frame clones and drops some. Of about 350,000 clones detected, 80% to 90% appear once; the ten largest clones hold 3.3%. Overall study findings and caveats: Similar non-spike TCR breadth was seen in vaccine and placebo recipients.

V was pared by 2 bases and J by 2 bases, with 9 bases between. Germline V gene data show CDR1 as SGDLS and CDR2 as YYNGEE. The CDR3 has 14 residues. Noted treatment: 15 to 20 received Ad26.COV2.S at low or high dose, single or two shots; roughly five received placebo; per-sample allocation not given. Specimens were obtained on day 63 following the first vaccine or placebo injection. The chain links TRBV9 to TRBJ2-3; tentative D call: TRBD2 (6 bases). The sequence was obtained from a person aged 18 to 59 who received the Ad26.COV2.S COVID-19 vaccine or a placebo. Sequences were derived from peripheral blood, sampled in a trial of Ad26.COV2.S vaccine versus placebo. The DNA for the CDR3 is TGTGCCAGCAGCGTGGACTACAACACAGATACGCAGTATTTT. Translating it yields CASSVDYNTDTQYF.